These 23 T cell receptor beta chains came from one sample sequenced in a study of tumor-infiltrating lymphocytes in primary liver carcinoma. Investigators took RNA and DNA out together from approximately 22-30 mg of unsorted bulk tissue. TCR beta cDNA was made from 450 to 550 ng total RNA with a constant-region primer. A slightly modified ARM-PCR protocol with three nested multiplex PCR rounds produced these TCR beta libraries. Amplification in the first two PCR rounds was performed using TRBV1-TRBV30 forward primers and a C-beta reverse primer for 9 to 11 cycles each. TCRdb re-analysed the multiplex PCR reads in MiXCR, keeping a single row per CDR3 protein. The table records around 29,000 distinct CDR3 sequences, 76% of them present only once. Sequenced sample: liver tumor tissue from sampling region 5. Indicated subset: tumor region T5, tumor centre. The source of these receptors is a man aged 35-49 years with primary liver carcinoma and hepatitis B virus infection.

This clonotype was counted at least ten times. The V and J genes are TRBV11-1 and TRBJ2-2, with D hard to call. Germline V gene sequence: CDR1 SGHAT, CDR2 FQDESV (reference sequence). Trimming took 6 bases from V and 3 from J, leaving 11 bases between them. The CDR3 loop spans 14 amino acids. For the CDR3, the DNA is TGTGCCAGCAGACCGAGCCTTGACACCGGGGAGCTGTTTTTT. Amino acid sequence: CASRPSLDTGELFF.

Note on this clonotype: With a much larger clone just one base away, this may be a read error. V gene TRBV12-3 or TRBV12-4 combines with J gene TRBJ2-7; TRBD1 matches 7 bases. This CDR3 contains 14 residues. The DNA of the CDR3 is TGTACCAACAGTTTAGGGGGCGATACCTACGAGCAGTACTTC. As protein: CTNSLGGDTYEQYF.

On this clonotype itself: This CDR3 fails to terminate in the conserved phenylalanine or tryptophan, so it likely reflects a read error. No DNA is shown, since the ends of the CDR3 on it are uncertain; the CDR3 is the one TCRdb lists. The chain carries TRBV29-1 and TRBJ2-2; TRBD2, the table's D call, lacks a check against the DNA. CDR1 and CDR2 from the germline V gene are SQVTM and ANQGSEA. The CDR3 contains 14 residues when both ends are counted. CDR3 sequence reads: CSVTLAANTGELFY.

On this clonotype itself: Mismatch with germline at one junction end may stem from a read error. The chain uses TRBV7-8 and TRBJ2-3, with D uncertain. CDR1 is SGHVS and CDR2 is FQNEAQ in the germline V gene. This CDR3 comprises 16 residues. CDR3: CTSTLKVAQSTDTQYF. DNA of the CDR3: TGTACCAGCACCCTCAAGGTGGCGCAGAGCACAGATACGCAGTATTTT.

This clonotype is medium-sized. The rearrangement uses TRBV12-3 or TRBV12-4 and TRBJ2-7; 11 nucleotides align to TRBD1. V was pared by 3 bases and J by 3 bases, with 4 bases of the junction left unmatched. The CDR3 consists of 15 residues. The CDR3 nucleotides read TGTGCCAGCAGTTTTGGACAGGGGGCGAACTACGAGCAGTACTTC. Amino acids: CASSFGQGANYEQYF.

A word on this clonotype: A junction boundary mismatches the germline segment, possibly from a read error. The chain recombines TRBV11-2 with TRBJ2-5; unclear D gene. The CDR3 runs to 15 residues. CDR1 SGHAT and CDR2 FQNNGV come from the germline V gene. Written as DNA, the CDR3 is TGTGCCGGCAGATTCGAGTGGAATCTGAGGGAGACCCAGTACTTC. This encodes CAGRFEWNLRETQYF.

As regards this clonotype: Compared with germline, one end of the junction differs, possibly owing to a read error. This rearrangement joins TRBV11-2 to TRBJ2-7, with a possible D match to TRBD2 (5 bases). This CDR3 contains 15 residues. CDR1 is SGHAT and CDR2 is FQNNGV in the germline V gene. CDR3 sequence: CARSLSSGITYEQYF. DNA for the CDR3: TGTGCCAGGAGCTTATCATCGGGGATTACCTACGAGCAGTACTTT.

CDR3 DNA: TGTGCCAGCAGAGATTCAAGTAGGGTCTACGAGCAGTACTTC. Translated, it gives CASRDSSRVYEQYF. The rearrangement links TRBV6-6 to TRBJ2-7, with unresolved D. The CDR3 totals 14 residues. Trimming took 6 bases from V and 3 from J, leaving 15 bases between them. Germline CDR1 is MNHNY and CDR2 is SVGAGI (reference sequence).

This clonotype was found a few times. The V and J genes are TRBV11-2 and TRBJ2-5, with 8 bases lining up with TRBD2. The CDR3 extends over 16 amino acids. CDR1 SGHAT and CDR2 FQNNGV come from the germline V gene. CDR3 sequence reads: CASSQAPGGGKETQYF. DNA of the CDR3: TGTGCTAGTAGCCAGGCTCCTGGCGGGGGGAAAGAGACCCAGTACTTC.

With respect to this clonotype: A read error may produce the germline difference seen at one junction end. The CDR3, as DNA: TGTGCCAGTAGTGGAAAACCGGGACTAGCGGGAGGGCCACACGAGAAGAACTTC. Protein: CASSGKPGLAGGPHEKNF. This sequence joins TRBV4-2 and TRBJ2-7, with 16 positions matching TRBD2. Looked up from germline, CDR1 is LGHNA and CDR2 is YNFKEQ. The CDR3 covers 18 residues.

A note on this clonotype: Its ends do not fully match the called genes, so a read error is possible. Here the CDR3 reads CNATGEASYEHYF. The DNA for the CDR3 is TGCAACGCTACAGGGGAAGCCTCCTACGAGCATTACTTC. This chain connects TRBV29-1 to TRBJ2-7; 7 bases are a match to TRBD1. Germline V gives CDR1 SQVTM, CDR2 ANQGSEA. CDR3 size: 13 residues.

A note on this clonotype: Germline and junction disagree at one end, which may indicate a read error. The chain has TRBV11-2 and TRBJ2-1; 7 bases fit TRBD2. The CDR3 contains 19 residues. Germline V lookup: CDR1 SGHAT, CDR2 FQNNGV. The CDR3 region is CTSSLDGQFSGTLYNEQFF. The CDR3 bases are TGTACCAGCAGCTTAGATGGGCAATTCAGCGGGACCCTTTACAATGAGCAGTTCTTT.

The V call is TRBV6-6, the J call TRBJ2-1; 10 positions agree with TRBD2. This CDR3 is built from 16 residues. The V gene end was trimmed by 2 bases and the J gene end by 8 bases; junction bases not matched to a gene: 9. Germline lookup yields CDR1 MNHNY and CDR2 SVGAGI (reference sequence). Here the CDR3 DNA reads TGTGCCAGCAGTTACCTCACTAGCGGGATAGCGGATGAGCAGTTCTTC. Amino acid sequence: CASSYLTSGIADEQFF.

In this sample, this clonotype turned up a few times. V gene TRBV19 combines with J gene TRBJ2-4; 9 bases match TRBD2. With V trimmed by 3 bases and J by 0 bases, 18 bases remained unmatched. The CDR3 sequence is 21 residues long. CDR1 is LNHDA and CDR2 is SQIVND in the germline V gene (reference sequence). The CDR3 is CASSIEGQGTSGHRAKNIQYF. The CDR3, as DNA: TGTGCCAGTAGTATTGAGGGCCAGGGAACTAGCGGGCATAGAGCCAAAAACATTCAGTACTTC.

Turning to this clonotype: At one end the junction does not follow the germline gene, possibly because of a read error. As DNA, the CDR3 is TGTGCGATCAGTGAGGGTTTTGCCGATGCTTTCTTT. It yields the protein CAISEGFADAFF. The chain recombines TRBV10-3 with TRBJ1-1; no firm D call. The CDR3 length is 12 residues. Germline V gives CDR1 ENHRY, CDR2 SYGVKD.

This clonotype has at least ten counts. V and J are TRBV12-5 and TRBJ2-1; 7 nucleotides agree with TRBD2. This CDR3 is 18 amino acids long. The germline CDR1 and CDR2 sequences are LGHNT and FRNRAP. The junction had 13 bases not matched to a gene; V was cut back by 0 bases and J by 5 bases. CDR3 sequence (DNA): TGTGCTAGTGGTTTGGTACGGGGTTCTAGCGGAGGGCACAATGAGCAGTTCTTC. Translated: CASGLVRGSSGGHNEQFF.

To note about this clonotype: A much larger clone differs from this one at a single base, so this may be a read error. V and J are TRBV21-1 and TRBJ2-1; the D call of TRBD1 is as the table states it, not checked on the DNA. TRBV21-1 is a recognized pseudogene. The CDR3 totals 19 residues. The DNA for the CDR3 is TGTGCCAGCAGCAAAGGAGGACAGGAAGATCGGCCAGCGAGGAATGAGCAGTTCTTC. Translating it yields CASSKGGQEDRPARNEQFF.

Details on this clonotype: This CDR3 is missing its conserved last phenylalanine or tryptophan, likely due to a read error. This sequence joins TRBV7-9 and TRBJ1-2; no firm D call. The V end lost 8 bases, the J end lost 5 bases, and 24 bases lay between the germline ends. CDR3 length: 16 residues. From germline, CDR1 is SEHNR and CDR2 FQNEAQ (reference sequence). CDR3 nucleotide sequence: TGTGCCAGCGGCCCCGAGGGCAGGCTCTCCCAGTATGGCTACACCTTA. Its protein product is CASGPEGRLSQYGYTL.

This chain connects TRBV13 to TRBJ2-2, with 9 bases that match TRBD2. Unmatched junction bases numbered 17, after V lost 10 bases and J lost 5 bases. The length of the CDR3 is 17 residues. Per the germline V gene, CDR1 is PRHDT and CDR2 is FYEKMQ (reference sequence). CDR3 sequence: CAITLGGRALRTGELFF. CDR3 sequence (DNA): TGTGCCATCACCCTCGGCGGGAGGGCCTTACGGACCGGGGAGCTGTTTTTT.

Turning to this clonotype: The missing conserved phenylalanine or tryptophan at the end of this CDR3 makes a read error likely. V gene TRBV10-2 combines with J gene TRBJ2-7; 7 bases align to TRBD1. With 11 bases clipped from V and 6 bases from J, the junction kept 10 bases outside the gene matches. The germline V gene has CDR1 WSHSY and CDR2 SAAADI. This CDR3 has 12 amino acids. CDR3 sequence (DNA): TGCGCCGGCCTGCCAGCAGGGGGCGAGCAGTACATC. The encoded protein is CAGLPAGGEQYI.

About this clonotype itself: A read error may explain this, as a much larger clone is one base away. The chain recombines TRBV6-2 or TRBV6-3 with TRBJ1-5; tentatively, D is TRBD1 (5 bases). Germline V CDR1 and CDR2: MNHEY, SVGEGT. The V and J ends lost 0 bases and 3 bases respectively, with 12 bases between them. The CDR3 totals 16 residues. The CDR3 coding sequence is TGTGCCAGCAGTTACTCTGGGGCAGGCTCCAATCAGCCCCAGCATTTT. This codes for CASSYSGAGSNQPQHF.

The count of this clonotype is one. The germline gene is not matched at one end of the junction; a read error may be the cause. The chain links TRBV6-6 to TRBJ1-2; weak D call: TRBD1 (5 bases). The CDR3 has 16 amino acids. Germline-derived CDR1 and CDR2 are MNHNY and SVGAGI (reference sequence). The CDR3: CASTHDTYRPDYGCTF. The CDR3, as DNA: TGTGCCAGCACCCATGACACCTACAGGCCTGACTATGGCTGCACCTTC.

This clonotype was recorded a few times. The rearrangement uses TRBV20-1 and TRBJ2-3; D is uncertain. V lost 3 bases and J lost 7, with 8 bases in between. The CDR3 extends over 11 amino acids. Germline assignment: CDR1 DFQATT and CDR2 SNEGSKA (reference sequence). The CDR3 reads CSASGSYTQYF. CDR3 nucleotides: TGCAGTGCTAGTGGTTCTTATACGCAGTATTTT.